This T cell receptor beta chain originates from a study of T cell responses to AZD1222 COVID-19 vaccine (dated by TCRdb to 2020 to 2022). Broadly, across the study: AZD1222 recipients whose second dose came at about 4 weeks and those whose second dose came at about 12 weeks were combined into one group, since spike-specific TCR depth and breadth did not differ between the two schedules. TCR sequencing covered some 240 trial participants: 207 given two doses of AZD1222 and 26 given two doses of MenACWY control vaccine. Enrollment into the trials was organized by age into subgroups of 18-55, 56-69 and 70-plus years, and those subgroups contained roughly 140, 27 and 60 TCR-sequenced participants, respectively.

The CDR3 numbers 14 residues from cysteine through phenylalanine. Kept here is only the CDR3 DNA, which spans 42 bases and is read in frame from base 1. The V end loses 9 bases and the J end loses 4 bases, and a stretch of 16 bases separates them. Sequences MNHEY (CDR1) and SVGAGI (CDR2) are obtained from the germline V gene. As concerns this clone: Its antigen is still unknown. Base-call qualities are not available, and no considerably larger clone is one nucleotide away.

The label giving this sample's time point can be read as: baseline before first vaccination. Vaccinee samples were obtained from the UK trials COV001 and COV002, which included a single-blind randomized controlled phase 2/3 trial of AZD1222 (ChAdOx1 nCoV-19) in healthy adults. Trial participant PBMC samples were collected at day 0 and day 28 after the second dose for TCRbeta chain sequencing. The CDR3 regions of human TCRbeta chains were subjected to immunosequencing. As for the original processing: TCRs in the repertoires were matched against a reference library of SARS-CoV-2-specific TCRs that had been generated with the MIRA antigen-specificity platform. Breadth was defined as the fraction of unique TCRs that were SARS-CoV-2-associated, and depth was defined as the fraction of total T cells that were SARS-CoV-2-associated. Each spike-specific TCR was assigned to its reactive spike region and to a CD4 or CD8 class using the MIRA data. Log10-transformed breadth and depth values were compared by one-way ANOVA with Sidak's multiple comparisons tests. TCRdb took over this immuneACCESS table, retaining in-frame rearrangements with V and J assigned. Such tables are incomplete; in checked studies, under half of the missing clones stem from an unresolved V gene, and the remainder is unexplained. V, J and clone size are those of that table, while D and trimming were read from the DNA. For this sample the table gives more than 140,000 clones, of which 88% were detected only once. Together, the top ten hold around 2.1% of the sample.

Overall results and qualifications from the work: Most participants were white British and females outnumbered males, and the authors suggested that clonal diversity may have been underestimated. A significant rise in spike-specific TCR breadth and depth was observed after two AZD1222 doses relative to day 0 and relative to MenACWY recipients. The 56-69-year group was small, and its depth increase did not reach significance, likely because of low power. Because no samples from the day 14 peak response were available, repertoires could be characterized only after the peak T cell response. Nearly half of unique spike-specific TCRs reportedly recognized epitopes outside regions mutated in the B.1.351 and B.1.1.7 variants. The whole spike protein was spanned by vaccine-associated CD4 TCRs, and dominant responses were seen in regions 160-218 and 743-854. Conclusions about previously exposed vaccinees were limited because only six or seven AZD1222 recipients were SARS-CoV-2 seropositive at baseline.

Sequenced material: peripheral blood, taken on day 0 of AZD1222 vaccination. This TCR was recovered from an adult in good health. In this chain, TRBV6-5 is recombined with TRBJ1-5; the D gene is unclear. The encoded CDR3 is CASSTTRSNQPQHF. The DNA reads TGTGCCAGTTCGACTACCAGGAGTAATCAGCCCCAGCATTTT.